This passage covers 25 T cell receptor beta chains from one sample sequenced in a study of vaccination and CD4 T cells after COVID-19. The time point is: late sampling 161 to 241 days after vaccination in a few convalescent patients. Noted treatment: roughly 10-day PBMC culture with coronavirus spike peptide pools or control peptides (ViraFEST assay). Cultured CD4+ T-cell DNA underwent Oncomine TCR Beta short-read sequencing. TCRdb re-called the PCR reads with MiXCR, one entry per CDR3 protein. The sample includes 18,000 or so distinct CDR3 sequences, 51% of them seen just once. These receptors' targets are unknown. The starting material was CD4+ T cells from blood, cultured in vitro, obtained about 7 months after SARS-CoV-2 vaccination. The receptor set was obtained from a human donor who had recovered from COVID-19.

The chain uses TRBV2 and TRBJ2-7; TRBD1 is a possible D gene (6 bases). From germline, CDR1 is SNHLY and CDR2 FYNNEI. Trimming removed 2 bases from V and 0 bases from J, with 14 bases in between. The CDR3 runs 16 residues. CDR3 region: CASSERGLGYSYEQYF. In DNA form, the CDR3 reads TGTGCCAGCAGTGAAAGGGGGTTGGGGTACTCCTACGAGCAGTACTTC.

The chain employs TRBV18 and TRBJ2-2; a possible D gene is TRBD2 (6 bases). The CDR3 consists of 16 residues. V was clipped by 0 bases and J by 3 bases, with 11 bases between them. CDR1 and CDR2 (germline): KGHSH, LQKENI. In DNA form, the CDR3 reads TGTGCCAGCTCACCACCTAGCGGCAGCTACACCGGGGAGCTGTTTTTT. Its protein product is CASSPPSGSYTGELFF.

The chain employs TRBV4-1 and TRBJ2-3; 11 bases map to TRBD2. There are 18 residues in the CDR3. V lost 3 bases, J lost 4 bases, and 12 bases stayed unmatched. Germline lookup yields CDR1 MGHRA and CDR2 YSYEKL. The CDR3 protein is CASSQSLTSGGRPDTQYF. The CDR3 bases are TGCGCCAGCAGCCAGAGCCTCACTAGCGGGGGTCGCCCAGATACGCAGTATTTT.

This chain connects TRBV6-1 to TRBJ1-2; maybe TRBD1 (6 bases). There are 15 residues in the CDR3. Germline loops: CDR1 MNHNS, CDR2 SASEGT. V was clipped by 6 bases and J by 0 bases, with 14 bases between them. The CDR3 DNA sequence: TGTGCCAGCAGAGAGAGACAGGCTCCTAACTATGGCTACACCTTC. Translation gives CASRERQAPNYGYTF.

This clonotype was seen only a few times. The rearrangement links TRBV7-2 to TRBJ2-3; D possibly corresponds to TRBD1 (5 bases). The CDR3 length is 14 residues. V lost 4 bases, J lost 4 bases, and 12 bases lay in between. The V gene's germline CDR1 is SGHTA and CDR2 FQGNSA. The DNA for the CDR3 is TGTGCCAGCAGCTCCCGACAGTTAGCAGATACGCAGTATTTT. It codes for CASSSRQLADTQYF.

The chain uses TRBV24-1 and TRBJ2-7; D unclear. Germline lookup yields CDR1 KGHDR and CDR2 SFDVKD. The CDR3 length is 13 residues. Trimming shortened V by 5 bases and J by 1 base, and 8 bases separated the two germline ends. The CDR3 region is CATSVSASYEQYF. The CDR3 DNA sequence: TGTGCCACCAGTGTGTCAGCTTCCTACGAGCAGTACTTC.

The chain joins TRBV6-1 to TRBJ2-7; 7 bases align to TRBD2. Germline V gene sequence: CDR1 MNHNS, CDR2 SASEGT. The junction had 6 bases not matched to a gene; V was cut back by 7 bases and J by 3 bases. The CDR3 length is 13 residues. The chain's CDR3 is CASKTGGIYEQYF. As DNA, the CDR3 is TGTGCCAGCAAGACCGGGGGGATCTACGAGCAGTACTTC.

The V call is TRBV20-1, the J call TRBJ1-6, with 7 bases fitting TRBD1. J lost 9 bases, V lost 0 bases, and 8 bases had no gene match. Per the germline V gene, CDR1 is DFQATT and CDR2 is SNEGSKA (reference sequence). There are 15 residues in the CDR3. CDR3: CSARDVRQGPSPLHF. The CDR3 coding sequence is TGCAGTGCTAGAGATGTCCGACAGGGCCCTTCACCCCTCCACTTT.

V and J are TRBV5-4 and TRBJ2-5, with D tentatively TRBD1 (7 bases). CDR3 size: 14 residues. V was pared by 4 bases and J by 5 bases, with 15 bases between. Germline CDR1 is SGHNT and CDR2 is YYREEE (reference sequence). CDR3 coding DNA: TGTGCCAGCAGCATAGACAGGGCGGGGGAGACCCAGTACTTC. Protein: CASSIDRAGETQYF.

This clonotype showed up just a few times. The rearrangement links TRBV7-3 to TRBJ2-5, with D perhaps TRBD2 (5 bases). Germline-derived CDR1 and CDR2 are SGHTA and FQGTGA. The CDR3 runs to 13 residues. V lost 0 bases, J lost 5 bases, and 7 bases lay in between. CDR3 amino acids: CASSLTREETQYF. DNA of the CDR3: TGTGCCAGCAGCTTAACGAGGGAGGAGACCCAGTACTTC.

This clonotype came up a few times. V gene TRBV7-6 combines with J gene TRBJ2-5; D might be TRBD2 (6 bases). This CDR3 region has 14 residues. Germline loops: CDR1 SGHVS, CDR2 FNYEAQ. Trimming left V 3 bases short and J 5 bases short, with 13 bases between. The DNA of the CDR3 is TGTGCCAGCAGCTTTGGTTGGGGACTGGAGACCCAGTACTTC. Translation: CASSFGWGLETQYF.

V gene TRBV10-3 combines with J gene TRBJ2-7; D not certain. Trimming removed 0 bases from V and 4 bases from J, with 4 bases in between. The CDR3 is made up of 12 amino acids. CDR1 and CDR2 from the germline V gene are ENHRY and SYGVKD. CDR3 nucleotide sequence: TGTGCCATCAGTGAGTCTCGTTACGAGCAGTACTTC. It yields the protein CAISESRYEQYF.

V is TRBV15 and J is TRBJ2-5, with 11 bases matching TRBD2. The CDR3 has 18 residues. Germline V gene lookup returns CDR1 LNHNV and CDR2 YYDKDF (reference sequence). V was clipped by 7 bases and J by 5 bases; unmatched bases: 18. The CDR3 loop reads CATKSGTSGGGAGETQYF. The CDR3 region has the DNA TGTGCCACCAAATCTGGGACTAGCGGAGGGGGTGCGGGGGAGACCCAGTACTTC.

The CDR3 loop is CSAKAGGPLNEQFF. The CDR3 DNA follows: TGCAGTGCTAAAGCGGGGGGGCCCCTAAATGAGCAGTTCTTC. The V gene is TRBV20-1, the J gene TRBJ2-1, with 10 positions matching TRBD2. The CDR3 has 14 amino acids. The V and J ends lost 4 bases and 7 bases, in that order; junction bases with no gene match: 7. Looked up from germline, CDR1 is DFQATT and CDR2 is SNEGSKA (reference sequence).

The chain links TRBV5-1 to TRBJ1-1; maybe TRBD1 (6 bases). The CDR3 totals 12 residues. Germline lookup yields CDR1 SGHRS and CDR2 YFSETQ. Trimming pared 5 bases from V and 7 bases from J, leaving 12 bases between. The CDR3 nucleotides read TGCGCCAGCAGGGAACGGACAGATGAAGCTTTCTTT. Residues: CASRERTDEAFF.

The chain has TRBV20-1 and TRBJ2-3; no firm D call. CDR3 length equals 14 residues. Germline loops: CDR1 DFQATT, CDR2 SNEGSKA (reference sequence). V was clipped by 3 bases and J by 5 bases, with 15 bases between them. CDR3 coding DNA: TGCAGTGCTAGTGGTGGTCAGGTTTTAGATACGCAGTATTTT. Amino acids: CSASGGQVLDTQYF.

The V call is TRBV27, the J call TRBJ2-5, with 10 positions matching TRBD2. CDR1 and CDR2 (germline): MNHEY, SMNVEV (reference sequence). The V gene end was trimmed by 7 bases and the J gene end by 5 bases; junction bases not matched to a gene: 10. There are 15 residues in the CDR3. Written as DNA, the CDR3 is TGTGCCAGCACCCCTCTAGCGGGAGCGGGGGAGACCCAGTACTTC. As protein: CASTPLAGAGETQYF.

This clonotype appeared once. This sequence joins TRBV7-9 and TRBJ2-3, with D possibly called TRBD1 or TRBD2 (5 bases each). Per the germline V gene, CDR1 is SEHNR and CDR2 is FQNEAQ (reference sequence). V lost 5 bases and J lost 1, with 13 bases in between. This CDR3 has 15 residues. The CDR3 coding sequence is TGTGCCAGCAGCCCCCGGGGCGTCCGCACAGATACGCAGTATTTT. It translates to CASSPRGVRTDTQYF.

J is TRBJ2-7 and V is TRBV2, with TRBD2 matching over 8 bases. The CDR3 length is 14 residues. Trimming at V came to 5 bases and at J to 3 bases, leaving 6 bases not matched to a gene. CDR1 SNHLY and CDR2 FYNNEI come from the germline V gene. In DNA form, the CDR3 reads TGTGCCAGCAGTCTGGGCGGGGGGCGCTACGAGCAGTACTTC. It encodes CASSLGGGRYEQYF. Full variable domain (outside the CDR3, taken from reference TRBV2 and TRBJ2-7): EPEVTQTPSHQVTQMGQEVILRCVPISNHLYFYWYRQILGQKVEFLVSFYNNEISEKSEIFDDQFSVERPDGSNFTLKIRSTKLEDSAMYFCASSLGGGRYEQYFGPGTRLTVT.

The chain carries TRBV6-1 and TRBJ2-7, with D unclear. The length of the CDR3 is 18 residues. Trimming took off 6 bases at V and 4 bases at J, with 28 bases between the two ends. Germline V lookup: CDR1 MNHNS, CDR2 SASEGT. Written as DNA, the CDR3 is TGTGCCAGCAGGGTCGGCCAGACCTCCTTCCGAAACCGATACGAGCAGTACTTC. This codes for CASRVGQTSFRNRYEQYF.

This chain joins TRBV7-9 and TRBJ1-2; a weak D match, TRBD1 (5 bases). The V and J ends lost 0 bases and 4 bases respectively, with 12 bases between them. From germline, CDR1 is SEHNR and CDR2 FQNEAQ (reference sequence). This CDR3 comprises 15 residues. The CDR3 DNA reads TGTGCCAGCAGCTTAGCCCCCACAGGAGTCTATGGCTACACCTTC. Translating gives CASSLAPTGVYGYTF.

The CDR3: CASSFPRPGTSGSNEQFF. Here the CDR3 DNA reads TGTGCCAGCAGCTTCCCCCGCCCCGGGACTAGCGGGAGCAATGAGCAGTTCTTC. The genes are TRBV7-6 and TRBJ2-1, with 14 nucleotides matching TRBD2. The CDR3 has 18 amino acids. Germline CDR1 is SGHVS and CDR2 is FNYEAQ. V was pared by 3 bases and J by 6 bases, with 10 bases of the junction left unmatched.

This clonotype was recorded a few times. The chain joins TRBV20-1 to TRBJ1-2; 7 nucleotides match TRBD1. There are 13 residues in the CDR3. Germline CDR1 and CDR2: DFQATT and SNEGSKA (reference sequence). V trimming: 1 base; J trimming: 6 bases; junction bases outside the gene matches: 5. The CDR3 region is CSARAHTGDGYTF. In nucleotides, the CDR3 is TGCAGTGCTAGAGCCCATACAGGGGATGGCTACACCTTC.

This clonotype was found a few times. In DNA, the CDR3 is TGTGCCAGCAGTCGGGACAGACAAGAGACCCAGTACTTC. As protein: CASSRDRQETQYF. The V call is TRBV6-2 or TRBV6-3, the J call TRBJ2-5, with 7 nucleotides matching TRBD1. Germline CDR1 is MNHEY and CDR2 is SVGEGT. The V segment lost 5 bases and the J segment 2 bases; nucleotides outside the gene matches: 2. This CDR3 has 13 residues.

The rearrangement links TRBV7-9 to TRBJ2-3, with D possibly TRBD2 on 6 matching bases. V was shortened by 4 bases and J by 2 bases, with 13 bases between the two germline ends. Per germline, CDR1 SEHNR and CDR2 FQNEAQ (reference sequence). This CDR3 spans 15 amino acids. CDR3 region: CASSSNRGYTDTQYF. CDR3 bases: TGTGCCAGCAGCTCTAACCGGGGGTACACAGATACGCAGTATTTT.